This record looks at one TCR beta chain sequence and its context. This clone was counted only a few times. Its antigen is currently not known. Per-base quality was not reported, and no clone a single base away is much larger than it. This sample was included in a study of OX40 agonist ivuxolimab in advanced cancers. Context from the whole study: Ivuxolimab, which targeted the costimulatory receptor OX40 (CD134), was an agonistic, fully human IgG2 monoclonal antibody. The dose-escalation cohort was approximately 83% male with a mean age of 60 years, ranging from roughly 23 to 80. Peripheral TCRbeta sequencing aimed to test whether ivuxolimab altered TCR sequence diversity and caused clonal T-cell expansion. Of the roughly 50 dose-escalation patients, hepatocellular carcinoma was present in approximately 20, melanoma in roughly 15, renal cell carcinoma in 9 and head and neck cancer in 9. Intravenous ivuxolimab was administered to patients every 2 weeks at six dose levels: 0.01, 0.1, 0.3, 1.5, 3 and 10 mg/kg. Partial responses occurred in three dose-escalation patients, of whom one had hepatocellular carcinoma and two had cutaneous melanoma. The paper reports the monotherapy dose-escalation portion (N of about 52 patients) of the phase I ivuxolimab trial. Prior anti-PD-1, anti-PD-L1 or anti-CTLA-4 therapy was permitted, and checkpoint inhibitors had been received by less than 45% of dose-escalation patients. The full study reports these points: In the 0.1-3.0 mg/kg groups, partial responders were among the patients with the lowest normalized peripheral clonal expansion, particularly in CD8+ T cells. Low levels of normalized T-cell clonal expansion were also seen in some patients who did not respond. Antigen specificity was not determined for the clonally expanded peripheral T cells. At doses of 0.1 to 3.0 mg/kg, clonal expansion of both CD4+ and CD8+ T cells in blood was seen between baseline and week 6. After ivuxolimab, expanded clones were on average more numerous among CD8+ T cells than among CD4+ T cells.

Genomic DNA was isolated from the sorted cells so that the TCRbeta CDR3 region could be sequenced. The immunoSEQ Assay was used for sequencing of TCRbeta CDR3 regions. Not all clones reach the TCRdb copy of this immuneACCESS table, which keeps in-frame sequences only. Checked studies attribute under half of the gap to unresolved V genes and leave the rest unexplained. In all, the sample holds tens of thousands of clones, and roughly 80% of those were seen once. The top ten constitute less than 7.5% of the sample. The CDR3, from cysteine to phenylalanine, totals 15 residues. The entry retains the CDR3 DNA only, 45 bases that are in frame from base 1. Trimmed from V: 5 bases; trimmed from J: 3 bases; junction bases lacking a gene match: 8. Sequences SNHLY (CDR1) and FYNNEI (CDR2) are obtained from the germline V gene. The trial excluded patients who had a history of autoimmune disease or were on systemic immunosuppression. Peripheral blood for TCR sequencing was collected from all dose cohorts at baseline, on cycle 4 day 1, and on cycle 7 day 1. Samples came from an open-label, multicenter, first-in-human phase I dose-escalation trial of ivuxolimab. Adults with locally advanced or metastatic melanoma, renal cell, hepatocellular, or head and neck squamous cell carcinoma were enrolled in the trial. Before TCR sequencing, CD4+ T cells and CD8+ T cells from peripheral blood were sorted into separate populations.

Sequences were derived from CD4+ or CD8+ T cells sorted from blood, sampled in a trial of the OX40 agonist ivuxolimab. The chain couples TRBV2 to TRBJ2-5; 8 bases in the middle match TRBD1. This receptor was obtained from an adult with an advanced solid tumor such as melanoma, head and neck, liver or kidney cancer. The DNA is TGTGCCAGCAGTCCCGAGAGACAGGGGAAAGAGACCCAGTACTTC. This gives the protein CASSPERQGKETQYF.